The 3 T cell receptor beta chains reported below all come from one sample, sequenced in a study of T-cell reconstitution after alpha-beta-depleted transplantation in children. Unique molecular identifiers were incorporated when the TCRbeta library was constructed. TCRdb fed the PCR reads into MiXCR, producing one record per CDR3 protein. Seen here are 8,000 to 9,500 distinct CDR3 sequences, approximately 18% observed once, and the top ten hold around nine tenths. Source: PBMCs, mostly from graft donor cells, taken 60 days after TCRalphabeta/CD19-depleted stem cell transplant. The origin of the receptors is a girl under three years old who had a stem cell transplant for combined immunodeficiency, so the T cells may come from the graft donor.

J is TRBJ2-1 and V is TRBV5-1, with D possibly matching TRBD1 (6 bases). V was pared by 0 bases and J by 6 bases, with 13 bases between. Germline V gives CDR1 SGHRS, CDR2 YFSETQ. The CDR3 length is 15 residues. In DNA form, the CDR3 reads TGCGCCAGCAGCTTGGCCGGACAGACCCGCAATGAGCAGTTCTTC. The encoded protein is CASSLAGQTRNEQFF. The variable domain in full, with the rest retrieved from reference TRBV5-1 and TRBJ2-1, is KAGVTQTPRYLIKTRGQQVTLSCSPISGHRSVSWYQQTPGQGLQFLFEYFSETQRNKGNFPGRFSGRQFSNSRSEMNVSTLELGDSALYLCASSLAGQTRNEQFFGPGTRLTVL.

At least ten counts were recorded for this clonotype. The DNA for the CDR3 is TGTGCCAGCAGTTCGCTGGCGGCTAATGAAAAACTGTTTTTT. It codes for CASSSLAANEKLFF. The chain joins TRBV12-3 or TRBV12-4 to TRBJ1-4; D remains unclear. The CDR3 has 14 residues. V dropped 4 bases and J dropped 3 bases, with 9 bases sitting between them.

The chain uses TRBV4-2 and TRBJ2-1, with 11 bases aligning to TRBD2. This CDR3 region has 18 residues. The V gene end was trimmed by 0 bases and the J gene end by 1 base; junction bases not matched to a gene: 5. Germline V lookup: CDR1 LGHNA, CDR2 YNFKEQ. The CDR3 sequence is CASSQDNSGGDSYNEQFF. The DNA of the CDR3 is TGTGCCAGCAGCCAAGATAATAGCGGGGGGGATTCCTACAATGAGCAGTTCTTC.